This T cell receptor (beta chain) was identified during a study of CD8 T cells in Susac syndrome. The CDR3 spans 13 residues. The germline V and J ends were trimmed by 5 bases and 3 bases, with 9 bases remaining between them. The V gene's germline CDR1 is SGHTA and CDR2 FQGNSA. Study-wide results and limits: In Susac patients, clonal expansion was not detected in CD4+ cells.

On this clonotype itself: Its matching antigen is unknown.

Reverse transcription of roughly 0.5 to 1 ug RNA was carried out with random hexamers. With immunoSEQ multiplex PCR, TCR beta CDR3 was amplified across 54 Vbeta and 13 Jbeta. TCRdb passed the immunoSEQ multiplex PCR reads through MiXCR, listing each CDR3 protein once. The repertoire has just under 95,000 distinct CDR3 sequences, just under 95% of them found once; the top ten carry less than 0.4%. The chain carries TRBV7-2 and TRBJ2-3, with D uncertain. The sequenced sample was CD4+ T cells from PBMCs. This clonotype was sampled from a human donor with Susac syndrome. This chain's CDR3 is CASSPIGTDTQYF. As DNA, the CDR3 is TGTGCCAGCAGCCCGATTGGGACAGATACGCAGTATTTT. The whole variable domain, filled in from reference TRBV7-2 and TRBJ2-3, reads GAGVSQSPSNKVTEKGKDVELRCDPISGHTALYWYRQSLGQGLEFLIYFQGNSAPDKSGLPSDRFSAERTGGSVSTLTIQRTQQEDSAVYLCASSPIGTDTQYFGPGTRLTVL.